This T cell receptor (beta chain) was sequenced in a study of blood T cell repertoires in COVID-19. Study summary: Samples of COVID-19 (acute and convalescent) were obtained from the United States, Italy and Spain. Sources were T cells, B-cell-depleted T cells, or PBMCs; the material itself was cDNA or gDNA.

Profiling relied on immunoSEQ multiplex PCR, and the TCRdb table lists in-frame clones only, not all of them. This table holds more than 300,000 clones, roughly 86% found once. V was shortened by 4 bases and J by 7 bases, with 6 bases between the two germline ends. Germline V gene data show CDR1 as SGHVS and CDR2 as FNYEAQ. The CDR3 has 11 amino acids. The sequence was obtained from a woman aged 45-65 years with acute or convalescent COVID-19. V usage is TRBV7-6 and J usage is TRBJ2-3; D remains ambiguous. What was sequenced was peripheral blood. The CDR3 sequence: CASSSFNTQYF. DNA for the CDR3: TGTGCCAGCAGCTCCTTTAATACGCAGTATTTT.